This entry features one T cell receptor (beta chain) sequence. The sample originates from a study of blood T cell repertoires in COVID-19. Sequenced by immunoSEQ multiplex PCR; TCRdb stores in-frame clones only, minus some. Of over 130,000 clones in the sample, over 80% were seen once. Germline V CDR1 and CDR2: LNHDA, SQIVND (reference sequence). Trimming removed 2 bases at V and 2 bases at J, with 14 bases between. This CDR3 comprises 16 residues. The source material was peripheral blood. This clonotype originated in a man aged 55 to 70 with active or convalescent COVID-19. The J gene is TRBJ2-3, the V gene TRBV19, with a possible D match to TRBD2 (6 bases). As DNA, the CDR3 is TGTGCCAGTAGTATAAACCCGGGAGTGGCCACAGATACGCAGTATTTT. Translated, it gives CASSINPGVATDTQYF.